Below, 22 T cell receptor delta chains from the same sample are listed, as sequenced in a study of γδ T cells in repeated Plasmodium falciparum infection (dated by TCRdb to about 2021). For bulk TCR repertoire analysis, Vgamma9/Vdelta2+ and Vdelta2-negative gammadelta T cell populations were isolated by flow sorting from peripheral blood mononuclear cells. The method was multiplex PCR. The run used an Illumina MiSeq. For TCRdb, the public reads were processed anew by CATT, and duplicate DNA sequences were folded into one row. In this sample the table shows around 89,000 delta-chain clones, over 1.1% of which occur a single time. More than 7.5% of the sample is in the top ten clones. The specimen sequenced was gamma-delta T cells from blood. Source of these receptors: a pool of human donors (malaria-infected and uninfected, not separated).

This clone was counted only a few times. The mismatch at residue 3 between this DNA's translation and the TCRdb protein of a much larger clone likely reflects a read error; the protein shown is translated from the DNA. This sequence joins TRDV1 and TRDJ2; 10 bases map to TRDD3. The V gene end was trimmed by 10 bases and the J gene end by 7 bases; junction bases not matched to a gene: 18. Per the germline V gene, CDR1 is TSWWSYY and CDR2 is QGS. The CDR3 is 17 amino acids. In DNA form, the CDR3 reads TGTGCTCCTGGCTTCGAACCTACCCACTGGGGGATAGCACAACTCTTCTTT. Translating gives CAPGFEPTHWGIAQLFF.

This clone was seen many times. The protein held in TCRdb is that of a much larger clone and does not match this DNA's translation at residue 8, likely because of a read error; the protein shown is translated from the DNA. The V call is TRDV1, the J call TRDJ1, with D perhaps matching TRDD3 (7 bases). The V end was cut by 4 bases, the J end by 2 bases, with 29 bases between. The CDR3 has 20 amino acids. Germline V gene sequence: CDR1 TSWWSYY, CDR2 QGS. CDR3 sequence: CALGGSFILLMGIVTDKLIF. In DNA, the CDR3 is TGTGCTCTTGGGGGGTCCTTTATCCTACTCATGGGGATAGTAACCGATAAACTCATCTTT.

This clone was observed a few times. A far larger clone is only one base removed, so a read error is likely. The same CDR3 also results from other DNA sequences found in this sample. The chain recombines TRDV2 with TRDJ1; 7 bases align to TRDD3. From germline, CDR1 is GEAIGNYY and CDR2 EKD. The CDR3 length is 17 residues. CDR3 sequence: CACDTVGGGQLTDKLIF. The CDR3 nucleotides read TGCGCCTGTGACACCGTTGGTGGGGGACAACTTACCGATAAACTCATCTTT.

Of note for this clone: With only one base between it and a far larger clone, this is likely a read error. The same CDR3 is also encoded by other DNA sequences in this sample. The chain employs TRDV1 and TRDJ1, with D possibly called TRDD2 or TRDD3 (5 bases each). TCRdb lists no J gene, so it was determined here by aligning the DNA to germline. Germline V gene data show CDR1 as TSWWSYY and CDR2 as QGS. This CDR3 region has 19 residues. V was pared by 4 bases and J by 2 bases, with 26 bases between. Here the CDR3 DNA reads TGTGCTCTTGGGGGTCTGCCTTCTCTAGGGGAAACGAGGACCGATAAACTCATCTTT. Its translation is CALGGLPSLGETRTDKLIF.

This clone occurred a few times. The CDR3 sequence: CALGERWVLGDRSGDKLIF. The CDR3 bases are TGTGCTCTTGGGGAACGTTGGGTACTGGGGGATAGATCGGGCGATAAACTCATCTTT. V gene TRDV1 combines with J gene TRDJ1; 11 positions agree with TRDD3. As TCRdb names no J gene, one was assigned here on the basis of a DNA match to germline. Per the germline V gene, CDR1 is TSWWSYY and CDR2 is QGS. Germline trimming cut 1 base from V and 4 bases from J; bases unmatched to any gene: 14. The CDR3 has 19 residues.

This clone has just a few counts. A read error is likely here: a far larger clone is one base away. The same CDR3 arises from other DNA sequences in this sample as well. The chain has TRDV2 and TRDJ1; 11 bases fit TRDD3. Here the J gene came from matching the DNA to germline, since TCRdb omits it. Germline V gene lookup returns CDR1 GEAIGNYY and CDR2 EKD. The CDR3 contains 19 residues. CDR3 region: CACDTVGGYEGGYTDKLIF. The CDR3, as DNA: TGTGCCTGTGACACTGTTGGGGGATACGAGGGGGGATACACCGACAAACTCATCTTT.

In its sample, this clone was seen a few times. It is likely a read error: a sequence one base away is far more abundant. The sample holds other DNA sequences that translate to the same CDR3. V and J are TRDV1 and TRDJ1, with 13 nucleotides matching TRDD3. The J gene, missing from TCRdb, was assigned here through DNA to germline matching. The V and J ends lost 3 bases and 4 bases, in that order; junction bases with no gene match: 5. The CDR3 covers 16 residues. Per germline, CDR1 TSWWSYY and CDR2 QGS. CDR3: CALGETGGYGSDKLIF. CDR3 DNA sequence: TGTGCTCTTGGGGAGACTGGGGGATACGGGAGCGATAAACTCATCTTT.

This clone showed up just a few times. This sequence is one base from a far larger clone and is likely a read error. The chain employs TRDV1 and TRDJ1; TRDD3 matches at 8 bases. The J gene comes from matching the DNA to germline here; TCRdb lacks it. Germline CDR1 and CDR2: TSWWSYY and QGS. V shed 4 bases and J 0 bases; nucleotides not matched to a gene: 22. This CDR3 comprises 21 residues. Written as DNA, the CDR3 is TGTGCTCTTGGGGTTCCTAACTGGGGGGTACCCTCCGTCGGGTACACCGATAAACTCATCTTT. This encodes CALGVPNWGVPSVGYTDKLIF.

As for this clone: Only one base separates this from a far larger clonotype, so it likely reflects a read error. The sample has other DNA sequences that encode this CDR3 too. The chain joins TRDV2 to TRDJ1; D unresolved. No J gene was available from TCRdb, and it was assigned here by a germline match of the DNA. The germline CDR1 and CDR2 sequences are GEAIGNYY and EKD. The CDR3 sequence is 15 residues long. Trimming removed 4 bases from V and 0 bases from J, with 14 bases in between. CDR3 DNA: TGTGCCTGTGATACCGTGGTACCCGACACCGATAAACTCATCTTT. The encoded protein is CACDTVVPDTDKLIF.

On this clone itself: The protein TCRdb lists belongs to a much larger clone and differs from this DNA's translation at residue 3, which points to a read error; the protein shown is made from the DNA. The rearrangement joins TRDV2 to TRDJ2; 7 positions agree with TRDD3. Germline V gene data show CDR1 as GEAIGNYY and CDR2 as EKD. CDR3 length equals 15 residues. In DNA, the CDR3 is TGTGCCAGTGACACCGTGGGGGATTTGACAGCACAACTCTTCTTT. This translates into CASDTVGDLTAQLFF.

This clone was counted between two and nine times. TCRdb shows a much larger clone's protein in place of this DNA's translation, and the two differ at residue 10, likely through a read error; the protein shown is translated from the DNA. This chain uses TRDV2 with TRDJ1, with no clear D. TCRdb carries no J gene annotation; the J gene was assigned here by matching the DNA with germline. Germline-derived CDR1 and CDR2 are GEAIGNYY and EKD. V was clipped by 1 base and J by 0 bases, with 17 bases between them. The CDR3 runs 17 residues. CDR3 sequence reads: CACDTVARLMYTDKLIF. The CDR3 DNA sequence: TGTGCCTGTGACACAGTTGCCCGTCTGATGTACACCGATAAACTCATCTTT.

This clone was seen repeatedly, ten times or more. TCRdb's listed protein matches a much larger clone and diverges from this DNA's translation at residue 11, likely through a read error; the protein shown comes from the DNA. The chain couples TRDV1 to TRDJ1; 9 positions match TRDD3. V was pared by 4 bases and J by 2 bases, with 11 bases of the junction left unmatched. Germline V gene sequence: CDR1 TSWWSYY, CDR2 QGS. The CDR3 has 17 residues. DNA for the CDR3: TGTGCTCTTGGGGTCGGGGCTGGGGGATTCCCTACCGATAAACTCATCTTT. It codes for CALGVGAGGFPTDKLIF.

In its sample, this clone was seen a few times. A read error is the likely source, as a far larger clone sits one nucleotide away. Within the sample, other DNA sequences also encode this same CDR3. The CDR3 DNA is TGTGCTCTTGGGGAACTCAATCTTTCCTACTTACTCCACTACCCCCCCTCGTACACCGATAAACTCATCTTT. It translates to CALGELNLSYLLHYPPSYTDKLIF. J is TRDJ1 and V is TRDV1, with 7 bases matching TRDD2. The J gene, absent from TCRdb, was called here by matching the DNA to germline. The V gene's germline CDR1 is TSWWSYY and CDR2 QGS. V gave up 0 bases and J gave up 0 bases; unmatched junction bases: 28. The CDR3 consists of 24 residues.

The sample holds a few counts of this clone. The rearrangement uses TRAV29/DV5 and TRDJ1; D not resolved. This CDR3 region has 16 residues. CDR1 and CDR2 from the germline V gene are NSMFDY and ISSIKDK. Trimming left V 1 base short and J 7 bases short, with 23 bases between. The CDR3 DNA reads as TGTGCAGCAAGCCAACGGGTACGGGTCACCGTTGTTAAACTCATCTTT. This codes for CAASQRVRVTVVKLIF.

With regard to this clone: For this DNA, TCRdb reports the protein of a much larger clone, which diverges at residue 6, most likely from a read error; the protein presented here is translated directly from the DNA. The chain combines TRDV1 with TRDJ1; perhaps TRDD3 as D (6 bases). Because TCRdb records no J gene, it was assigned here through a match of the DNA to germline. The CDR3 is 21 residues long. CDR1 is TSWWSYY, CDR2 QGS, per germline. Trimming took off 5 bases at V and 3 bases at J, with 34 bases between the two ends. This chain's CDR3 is CALGPKRPRLRRLGGADKLIF. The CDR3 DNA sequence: TGTGCTCTTGGGCCCAAGCGGCCTCGACTCCGGCGACTGGGAGGTGCCGATAAACTCATCTTT.

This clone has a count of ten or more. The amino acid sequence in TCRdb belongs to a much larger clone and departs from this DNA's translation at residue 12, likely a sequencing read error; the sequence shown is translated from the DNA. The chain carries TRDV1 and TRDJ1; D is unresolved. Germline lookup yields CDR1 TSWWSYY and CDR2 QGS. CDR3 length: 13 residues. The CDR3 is CALGALTTDKLTF. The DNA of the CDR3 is TGTGCTCTTGGGGCCCTAACCACCGATAAACTCACCTTT.

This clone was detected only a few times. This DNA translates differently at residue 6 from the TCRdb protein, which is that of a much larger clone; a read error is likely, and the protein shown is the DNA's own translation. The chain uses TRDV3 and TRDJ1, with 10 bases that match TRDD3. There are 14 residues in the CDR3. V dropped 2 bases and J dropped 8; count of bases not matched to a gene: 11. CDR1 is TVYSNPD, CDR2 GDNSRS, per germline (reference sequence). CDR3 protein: CAFSNGGIRTKLIF. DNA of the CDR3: TGTGCCTTTTCTAACGGGGGGATACGAACCAAACTCATCTTT. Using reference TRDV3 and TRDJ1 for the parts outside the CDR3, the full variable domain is CDKVTQSSPDQTVASGSEVVLLCTYDTVYSNPDLFWYRIRPDYSFQFVFYGDNSRSEGADFTQGRFSVKHILTQKAFHLVISPVRTEDSATYYCAFSNGGIRTKLIFGKGTRVTVEP.

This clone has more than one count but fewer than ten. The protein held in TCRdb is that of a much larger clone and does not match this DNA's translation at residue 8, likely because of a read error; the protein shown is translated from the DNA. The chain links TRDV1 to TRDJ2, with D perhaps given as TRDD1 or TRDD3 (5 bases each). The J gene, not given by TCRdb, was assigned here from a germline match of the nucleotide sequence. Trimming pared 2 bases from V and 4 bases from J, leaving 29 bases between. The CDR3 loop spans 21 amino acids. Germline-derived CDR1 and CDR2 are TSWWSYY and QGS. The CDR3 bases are TGTGCTCTTGGGGAAGAGTCGTGCCATGAAATGGGCAAAGGGGAGACAGCACAACTCTTCTTT. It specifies CALGEESCHEMGKGETAQLFF.

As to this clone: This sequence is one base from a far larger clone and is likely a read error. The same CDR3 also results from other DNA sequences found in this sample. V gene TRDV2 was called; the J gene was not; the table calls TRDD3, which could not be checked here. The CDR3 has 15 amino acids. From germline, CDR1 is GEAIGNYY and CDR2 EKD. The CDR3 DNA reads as TGTGCCTGCCGAGTACTGGGGGATACGTCACCTCTTCCCTTCTTT. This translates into CACRVLGDTSPLPFF.

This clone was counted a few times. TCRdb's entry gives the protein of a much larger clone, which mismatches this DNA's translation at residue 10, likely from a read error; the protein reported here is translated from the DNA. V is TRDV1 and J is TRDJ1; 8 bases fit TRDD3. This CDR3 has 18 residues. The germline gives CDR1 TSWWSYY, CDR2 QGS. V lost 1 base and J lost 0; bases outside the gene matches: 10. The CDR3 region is CALGEPSTGGTYTDKLIF. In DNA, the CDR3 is TGTGCTCTTGGGGAACCTTCTACTGGGGGTACGTACACCGATAAACTCATCTTT.

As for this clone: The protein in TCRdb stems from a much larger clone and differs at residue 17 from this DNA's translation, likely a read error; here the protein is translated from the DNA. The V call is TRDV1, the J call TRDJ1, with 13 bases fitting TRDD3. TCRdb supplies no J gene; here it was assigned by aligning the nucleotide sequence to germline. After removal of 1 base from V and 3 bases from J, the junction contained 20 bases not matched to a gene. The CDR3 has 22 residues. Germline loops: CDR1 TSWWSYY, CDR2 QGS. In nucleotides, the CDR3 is TGTGCTCTTGGGGAACAGTGGCTACTGGGGGATACGTTGGGGTTGTACGCCGATAAACTCATCTTT. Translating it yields CALGEQWLLGDTLGLYADKLIF.

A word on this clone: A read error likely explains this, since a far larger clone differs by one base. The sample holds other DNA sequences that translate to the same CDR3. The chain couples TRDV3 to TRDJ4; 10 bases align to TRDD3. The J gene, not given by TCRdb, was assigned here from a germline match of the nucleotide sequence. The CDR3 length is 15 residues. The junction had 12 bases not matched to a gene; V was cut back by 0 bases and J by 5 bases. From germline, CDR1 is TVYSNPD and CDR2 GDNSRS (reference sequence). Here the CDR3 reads CAFSPGWGILRPLIF. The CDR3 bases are TGTGCCTTTAGTCCAGGCTGGGGGATATTGAGGCCCCTGATCTTT.